This TCR beta chain was sequenced for a study of regulatory T cells in long-lasting Graves disease. The study, taken as a whole, reports: TRBV28, TRBJ1-2 and TRBJ2-5 emerged as the favored segments in persistent disease.

Building of the TCR beta libraries involved iRepertoire HTBI primers and Arm-PCR of CDR3 regions. TCRdb reprocessed the multiplex PCR reads with MiXCR, giving one entry per CDR3 protein. The sample consists of around 500,000 distinct CDR3 sequences, about 16% of them appearing once. With respect to this clonotype: Its cognate antigen is unknown.

Documented time point: newly diagnosed GD, antithyroid drugs for less than 3 months. TCR sequences were obtained from RNA taken from PBMCs. Trimming cost V 0 bases and J 7 bases; bases outside gene matches: 5. The CDR3 consists of 16 residues. The germline CDR1 and CDR2 sequences are MNHEY and SVGEGT. In addition, the sample was reused for a study of T cells in Graves' hyperthyroidism and ophthalmopathy.

The rearrangement uses TRBV6-2 or TRBV6-3 and TRBJ2-1; TRBD2 matches 11 bases. The source of this sequence is a woman aged 35-65 years with Graves disease. This specimen was peripheral blood mononuclear cells (PBMCs), taken at new diagnosis, from a patient treated with antithyroid drugs. CDR3 loop: CASSYSTSGVLNEQFF. The CDR3 nucleotides read TGTGCCAGCAGTTACTCGACTAGCGGGGTATTGAATGAGCAGTTCTTC.